This T cell receptor beta chain was obtained from a study of blood T cell repertoires in COVID-19. The wider study: Samples of COVID-19 (acute and convalescent) were obtained from the United States, Italy and Spain. Sample material is recorded as cDNA or gDNA derived from T cells, B-cell-depleted T cells, or PBMCs.

The CDR3 covers 14 residues. From germline, CDR1 is SNHLY and CDR2 FYNNEI. V dropped 6 bases and J dropped 0 bases, with 8 bases sitting between them. As processed by the authors: Nucleated cell number was recorded as an estimate derived from reference gene primer amplification. Some clones are missing from TCRdb's copy, which holds only in-frame ones; the method was immunoSEQ multiplex PCR. The D gene and trimming were derived from the DNA, and the V and J assignments and clone size from that table. Of roughly 310,000 clones detected, over 75% appear once; the ten largest clones hold under 5%. Sequencing was done on a sample of peripheral blood. The sequence derives from a woman in her forties or fifties with active or convalescent COVID-19. V and J are TRBV2 and TRBJ2-2, with D possibly matching TRBD1 (5 bases). The CDR3 spells CASRWTPNTGELFF. The CDR3 DNA follows: TGTGCCAGCAGGTGGACACCGAACACCGGGGAGCTGTTTTTT.